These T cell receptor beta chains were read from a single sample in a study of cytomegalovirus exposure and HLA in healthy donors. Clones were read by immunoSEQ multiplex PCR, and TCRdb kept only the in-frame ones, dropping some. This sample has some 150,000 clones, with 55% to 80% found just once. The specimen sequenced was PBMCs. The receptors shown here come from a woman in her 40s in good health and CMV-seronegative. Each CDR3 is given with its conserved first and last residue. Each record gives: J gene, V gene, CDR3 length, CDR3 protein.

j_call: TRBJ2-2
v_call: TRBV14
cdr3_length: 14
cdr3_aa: CASSQVRGTGELFF

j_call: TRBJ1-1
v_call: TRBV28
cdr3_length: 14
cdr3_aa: CASSLGAMNTEAFF

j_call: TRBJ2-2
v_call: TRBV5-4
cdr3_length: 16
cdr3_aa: CASSQGGYLNTGELFF

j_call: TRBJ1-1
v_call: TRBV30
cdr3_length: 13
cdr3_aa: CAGGAGSFTEAFF

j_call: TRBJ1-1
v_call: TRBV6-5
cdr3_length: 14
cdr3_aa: CASSYSRGGTEAFF

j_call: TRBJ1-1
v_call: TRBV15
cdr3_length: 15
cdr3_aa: CATSRDPAENTEAFF

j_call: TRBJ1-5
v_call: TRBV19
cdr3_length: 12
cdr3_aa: CASNSWDQPQHF

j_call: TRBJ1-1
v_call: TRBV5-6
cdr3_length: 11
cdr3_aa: CASSLALEAFF

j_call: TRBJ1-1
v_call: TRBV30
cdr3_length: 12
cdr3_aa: CAWSGMNTEAFF

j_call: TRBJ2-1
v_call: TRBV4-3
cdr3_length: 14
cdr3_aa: CASSQERLAGEQFF

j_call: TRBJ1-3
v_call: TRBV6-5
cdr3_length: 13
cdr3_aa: CASSTYSGNTIYF

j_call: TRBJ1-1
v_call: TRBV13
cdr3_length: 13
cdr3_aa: CASSLRRVAEAFF

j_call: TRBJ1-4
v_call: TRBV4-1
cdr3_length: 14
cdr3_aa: CASSQGQFNEKLFF

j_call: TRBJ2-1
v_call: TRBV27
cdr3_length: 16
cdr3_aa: CASRQGLAGGDNEQFF

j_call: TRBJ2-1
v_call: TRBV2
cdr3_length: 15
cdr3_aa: CASRRLAGGQVEQFF

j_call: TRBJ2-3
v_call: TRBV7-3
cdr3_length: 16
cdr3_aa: CASSQVQSARPDTQYF

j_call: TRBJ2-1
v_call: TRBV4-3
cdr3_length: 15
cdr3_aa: CASSQGLAGIGEQFF

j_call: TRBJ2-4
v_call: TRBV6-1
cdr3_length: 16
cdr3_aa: CASSEPDFLAKNIQYF

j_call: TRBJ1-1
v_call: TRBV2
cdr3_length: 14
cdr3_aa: CASSVLPRVAEAFF

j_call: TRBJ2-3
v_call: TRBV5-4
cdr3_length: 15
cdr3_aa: CASSLGLTSTDTQYF

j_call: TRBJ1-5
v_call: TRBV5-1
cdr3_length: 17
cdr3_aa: CASSLTFRDRGNQPQHF

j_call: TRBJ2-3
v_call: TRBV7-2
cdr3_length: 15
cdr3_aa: CASSPSGGFTDTQYF